A single sample is the source of the 25 T cell receptor beta chains below, sequenced in a study of immune characterization of retroperitoneal liposarcoma. TCRdb processed the PCR reads anew with MiXCR; each CDR3 protein has one entry. The table has 8,000 or so distinct CDR3 sequences, about 46% seen once. Source material: tumor tissue. These receptor sequences come from a male donor with retroperitoneal liposarcoma.

The table lists this clonotype with many counts. J is TRBJ2-1 and V is TRBV6-1; TRBD1 agrees at 12 bases. V shed 11 bases and J 10 bases; nucleotides not matched to a gene: 12. This CDR3 has 14 residues. CDR1 and CDR2 (germline): MNHNS, SASEGT. This CDR3 is CASLGTGGGYEQFF. DNA for the CDR3: TGTGCCTCGCTCGGGACAGGGGGCGGGTACGAGCAGTTCTTC.

The chain recombines TRBV7-2 with TRBJ2-2; the match to TRBD2 covers 11 bases. The CDR3 is 18 residues long. Unmatched junction bases numbered 8, after V lost 5 bases and J lost 0 bases. The germline V gene encodes CDR1 SGHTA and CDR2 FQGNSA. Here the CDR3 DNA reads TGTGCCAGCAGCCCCGACCGACTAGCGGGGACGAACACCGGGGAGCTGTTTTTT. Its translation: CASSPDRLAGTNTGELFF.

The V gene is TRBV6-1, the J gene TRBJ2-4, with TRBD1 matching 9 bases. The J call is uncertain, as TRBJ2-7 better fits the DNA end. The CDR3 totals 15 residues. Germline CDR1 is MNHNS and CDR2 is SASEGT. CDR3 region: CASSDRGQGSYEQYF. As DNA, the CDR3 is TGTGCCAGCAGTGACCGGGGACAGGGCTCCTACGAGCAGTACTTC.

This sequence joins TRBV9 and TRBJ1-2; 9 nucleotides align to TRBD1. With 4 bases clipped from V and 5 bases from J, the junction kept 9 bases outside the gene matches. Germline CDR1 reads SGDLS; CDR2 reads YYNGEE. This CDR3 contains 15 residues. The CDR3 region is CASSTTGGRGYGYTF. The DNA of the CDR3 is TGTGCCAGCAGCACGACAGGGGGACGAGGGTATGGCTACACCTTC.

In the case of this clonotype: This may stem from a read error, because a much larger clone lies one nucleotide away. V gene TRBV7-2 combines with J gene TRBJ2-1; D gene ambiguous. The end of the DNA fits TRBJ2-7 better, so the J call may be wrong. The V gene's germline CDR1 is SGHTA and CDR2 FQGNSA. The CDR3 spans 15 residues. The CDR3 DNA reads as TGTGCCAGCAATTCCCGGTGGGTTTCCTACAATGAGCAGTACTTC. Translation: CASNSRWVSYNEQYF.

The chain recombines TRBV7-2 with TRBJ2-3; no definite D call. V lost 1 base and J 4 bases, leaving 9 bases between the germline ends. This CDR3 has 14 amino acids. In germline, CDR1 is SGHTA, CDR2 FQGNSA. The CDR3 region has the DNA TGTGCCAGCAGCTTAGGAGGTGCTTCAGATACGCAGTATTTT. Its translation is CASSLGGASDTQYF.

This chain links TRBV6-1 with TRBJ2-3; D remains ambiguous. Germline loops: CDR1 MNHNS, CDR2 SASEGT. CDR3 size: 13 residues. V was clipped by 3 bases and J by 6 bases, with 10 bases between them. The chain's CDR3 is CASSESWLDTQYF. In DNA, the CDR3 is TGTGCCAGCAGTGAGAGCTGGCTTGATACGCAGTATTTT.

This sequence joins TRBV6-6 and TRBJ2-1; 8 nucleotides agree with TRBD1. The CDR3 is made up of 13 amino acids. Germline V gives CDR1 MNHNY, CDR2 SVGAGI (reference sequence). The ends lost 0 bases at V and 9 bases at J; junction bases unmatched: 1. This CDR3 is CASSYSDRGEQFF. CDR3 in DNA: TGTGCCAGCAGTTACTCCGACAGGGGTGAGCAGTTCTTC.

This clonotype has just a few counts. V usage is TRBV6-1 and J usage is TRBJ2-3; possibly TRBD1 for D (5 bases). In germline, CDR1 is MNHNS, CDR2 SASEGT. The V end lost 4 bases, the J end lost 0 bases, and 8 bases lay between the germline ends. There are 14 residues in the CDR3. The CDR3 nucleotides are TGTGCCAGCAGTGTAGGGGTCAGCACAGATACGCAGTATTTT. Translation gives CASSVGVSTDTQYF.

This clonotype was observed a few times. This sequence joins TRBV10-3 and TRBJ2-4, with 11 nucleotides matching TRBD1. The closer fit of TRBJ2-7 to the DNA end suggests the J call may be wrong. The CDR3 runs to 20 residues. Germline-derived CDR1 and CDR2 are ENHRY and SYGVKD. CDR3 sequence: CAISDSSGGQGAPSSYEQYF. The CDR3, as DNA: TGTGCCATCAGTGACAGTTCAGGAGGACAGGGGGCACCTAGCTCCTACGAGCAGTACTTC.

This rearrangement joins TRBV27 to TRBJ2-1; 13 nucleotides match TRBD2. The trim removed 4 bases at V and 9 bases at J, leaving 3 bases unmatched. Germline CDR1 MNHEY, CDR2 SMNVEV (reference sequence). The length of the CDR3 is 14 residues. The CDR3 DNA sequence: TGTGCCAGCAGTTCGGGACTAGCGGGGAGTGAGCAGTTCTTC. Amino acid sequence: CASSSGLAGSEQFF.

V is TRBV6-1 and J is TRBJ2-1; 9 bases line up with TRBD2. Per germline, CDR1 MNHNS and CDR2 SASEGT. V lost 2 bases and J lost 9; bases outside the gene matches: 5. This CDR3 spans 14 amino acids. DNA of the CDR3: TGTGCCAGCAGTGAACTAGCGGGATTCGGTGAGCAGTTCTTC. Residues: CASSELAGFGEQFF.

V and J are TRBV7-2 and TRBJ2-5, with 8 bases aligning to TRBD2. Germline V gene lookup returns CDR1 SGHTA and CDR2 FQGNSA. V lost 7 bases, J lost 3 bases, and 7 bases stayed unmatched. The CDR3 runs 14 residues. The CDR3 DNA follows: TGTGCCAGCAAGCCCGGAGCGGGAGAAGAGACCCAGTACTTC. This sequence encodes CASKPGAGEETQYF. Using reference TRBV7-2 and TRBJ2-5 for the parts outside the CDR3, the full variable domain is GAGVSQSPSNKVTEKGKDVELRCDPISGHTALYWYRQSLGQGLEFLIYFQGNSAPDKSGLPSDRFSAERTGGSVSTLTIQRTQQEDSAVYLCASKPGAGEETQYFGPGTRLLVL.

This clonotype was seen only a few times. The chain links TRBV11-2 to TRBJ2-3; no clear D. This CDR3 has 13 residues. CDR1 and CDR2 from the germline V gene are SGHAT and FQNNGV. Trimming removed 0 bases from V and 4 bases from J, with 5 bases in between. CDR3 in DNA: TGTGCCAGCAGCTTAGATCGCGCAGATACGCAGTATTTT. Its protein product is CASSLDRADTQYF.

The V and J genes are TRBV6-1 and TRBJ2-5, with D maybe TRBD2 (7 bases). The J call is doubtful: the DNA matches TRBJ2-1 better. Germline V lookup: CDR1 MNHNS, CDR2 SASEGT. This CDR3 spans 15 amino acids. The CDR3 DNA reads TGTGCCAGCAGTGAAGCTGGGGGGGGCGGCTACGAGCAGTTCTTC. It yields the protein CASSEAGGGGYEQFF.

This clonotype counts as large. This rearrangement joins TRBV7-2 to TRBJ2-7; the D is unclear. The germline CDR1 and CDR2 sequences are SGHTA and FQGNSA. Deletions cut 0 bases from V and 1 base from J, with 7 bases between. The CDR3 has 14 residues. The CDR3 spells CASSLARASYEQYF. CDR3 DNA sequence: TGTGCCAGCAGCTTAGCGAGAGCGTCCTACGAGCAGTACTTC.

This clonotype is medium-sized in the sample. The gene calls are TRBV7-2 and TRBJ2-1; tentatively, D is TRBD1 or TRBD2 (5 bases each). The V gene lost 1 base and the J gene lost 6 bases, with 13 bases spanning the gap. Germline V gives CDR1 SGHTA, CDR2 FQGNSA. CDR3 length equals 15 residues. The CDR3: CASSLERGVSNEQFF. The CDR3 coding sequence is TGTGCCAGCAGCTTAGAGAGAGGGGTAAGCAATGAGCAGTTCTTC.

The chain carries TRBV7-6 and TRBJ2-1; D gene uncertain. The germline V gene has CDR1 SGHVS and CDR2 FNYEAQ. V shed 5 bases and J shed 13 bases, with 15 bases lying between them. CDR3 length: 12 amino acids. The CDR3 spells CASSQNPGPQFF. For the CDR3, the DNA is TGTGCCAGCAGCCAAAATCCGGGTCCCCAGTTCTTC.

This clonotype has at least ten counts. This may arise from a read error, as a much more abundant clone is one base away. The chain's CDR3 is CASSWTSGNNEQFF. Here the CDR3 DNA reads TGTGCCAGCAGCTGGACTAGCGGGAACAATGAGCAGTTCTTC. V and J are TRBV7-6 and TRBJ2-1; 12 bases are shared with TRBD2. The CDR3 loop spans 14 amino acids. The V segment lost 4 bases and the J segment 5 bases; nucleotides outside the gene matches: 0. CDR1 and CDR2 (germline): SGHVS, FNYEAQ.

The rearrangement uses TRBV12-3 or TRBV12-4 and TRBJ1-5; D gene ambiguous. Deletions cut 6 bases from V and 2 bases from J, with 14 bases between. This CDR3 has 15 amino acids. The CDR3 reads CASRSTKWGNQPQHF. Written as DNA, the CDR3 is TGTGCCAGCAGATCGACCAAGTGGGGCAATCAGCCCCAGCATTTT.

Relative to its sample, this clonotype is medium-sized. The chain recombines TRBV6-6 with TRBJ2-1; D is undetermined. The closer fit of TRBJ2-7 to the DNA end suggests the J call may be wrong. The CDR3 runs 15 residues. The germline V gene encodes CDR1 MNHNY and CDR2 SVGAGI (reference sequence). The CDR3 region is CASSYADFRWNEQYF. The DNA of the CDR3 is TGTGCCAGCAGTTACGCCGACTTCCGGTGGAACGAGCAGTACTTC.

Within the sample, this clonotype is large. This chain links TRBV6-1 with TRBJ2-1; TRBD2 matches 10 bases. The J call may be wrong; the DNA end is better matched by TRBJ2-7. Germline V gene data show CDR1 as MNHNS and CDR2 as SASEGT. The CDR3 consists of 14 residues. CDR3 coding DNA: TGTGCCAGCAGCCCACCGGGACTAGCGAATGAGCAGTACTTC. Translated, it gives CASSPPGLANEQYF.

The table lists this clonotype with a few counts. The rearrangement links TRBV7-2 to TRBJ2-7, with 7 bases that match TRBD2. The end of the DNA aligns better with TRBJ2-5, so the J call may be wrong. CDR3 length equals 18 residues. Per the germline V gene, CDR1 is SGHTA and CDR2 is FQGNSA. This chain's CDR3 is CASSLWGAGTTLKETQYF. The CDR3 DNA reads as TGTGCCAGCAGCTTATGGGGAGCGGGGACTACCCTGAAGGAGACCCAGTACTTC.

The rearrangement uses TRBV6-1 and TRBJ1-1; D is unresolved. This CDR3 contains 11 residues. V was shortened by 7 bases and J by 11 bases, with 14 bases between the two germline ends. Germline loops: CDR1 MNHNS, CDR2 SASEGT. DNA for the CDR3: TGTGCCAGCACCTCGGCGAGTTTGGCTTTCTTT. Translated: CASTSASLAFF.

The genes are TRBV6-1 and TRBJ2-1; TRBD2 is a possible D gene (6 bases). Germline CDR1 MNHNS, CDR2 SASEGT. The germline V and J ends were trimmed by 7 bases and 10 bases, with 11 bases remaining between them. The CDR3 length is 11 residues. Here the CDR3 DNA reads TGTGCCAGCACCTCGGCGGGGGAGCAGTTCTTC. It is translated as CASTSAGEQFF.